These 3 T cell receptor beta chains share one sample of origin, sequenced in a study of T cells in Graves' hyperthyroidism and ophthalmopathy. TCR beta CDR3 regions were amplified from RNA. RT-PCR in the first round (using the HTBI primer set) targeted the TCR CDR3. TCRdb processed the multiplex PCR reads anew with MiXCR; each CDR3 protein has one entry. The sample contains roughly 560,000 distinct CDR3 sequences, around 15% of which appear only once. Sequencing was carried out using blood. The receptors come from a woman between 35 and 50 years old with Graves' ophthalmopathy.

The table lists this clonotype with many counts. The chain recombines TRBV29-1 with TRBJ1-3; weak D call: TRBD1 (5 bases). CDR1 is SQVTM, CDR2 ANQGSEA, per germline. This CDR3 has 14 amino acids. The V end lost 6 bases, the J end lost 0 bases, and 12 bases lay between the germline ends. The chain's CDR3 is CSVLQVDSGNTIYF. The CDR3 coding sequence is TGCAGCGTCTTACAGGTGGACTCTGGAAACACCATATATTTT.

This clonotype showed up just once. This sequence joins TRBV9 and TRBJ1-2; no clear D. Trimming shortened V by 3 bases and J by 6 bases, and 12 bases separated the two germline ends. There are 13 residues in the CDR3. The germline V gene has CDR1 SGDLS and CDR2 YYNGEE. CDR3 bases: TGTGCCAGCAGCGCCTCTCACCAACATGGCTACACCTTC. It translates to CASSASHQHGYTF.

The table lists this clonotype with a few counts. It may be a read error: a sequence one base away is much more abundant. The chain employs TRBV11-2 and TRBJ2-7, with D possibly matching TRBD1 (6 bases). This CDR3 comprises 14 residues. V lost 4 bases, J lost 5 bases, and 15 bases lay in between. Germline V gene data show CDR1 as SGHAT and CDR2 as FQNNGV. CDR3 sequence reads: CASSSGQGFHEQYF. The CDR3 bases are TGTGCCAGCAGCTCAGGGCAGGGGTTCCACGAGCAGTACTTC.